The rows below give T cell receptor beta chains drawn from one sample of a study of human T cells and chemical hapten exposure. TCRdb used MiXCR to reprocess the RACE reads, holding one entry per CDR3 protein. The sample holds under 200,000 distinct CDR3 sequences, around 13% seen once. Specimen: whole blood, collected in connection with sensitization to the hapten diphenylcyclopropenone (DPC). The receptors shown here come from a woman aged 25 to 39 with alopecia areata. Some clones in this sample may be carry-over from other donors' samples. The conserved cysteine and the conserved F or W are not part of the CDR3 here. The order of the fields is V gene, J gene, CDR3 protein.

v_gene: TRBV27; j_gene: TRBJ1-1; CDR3aa: ASSQGNTEAF
v_gene: TRBV6-2/TRBV6-3; j_gene: TRBJ2-6; CDR3aa: ASSLSSSGANVLT
v_gene: TRBV29-1; j_gene: TRBJ1-2; CDR3aa: SVGQGDPHGYT
v_gene: TRBV12-3/TRBV12-4; j_gene: TRBJ2-1; CDR3aa: ASSLHLAQGSNEQF
v_gene: TRBV7-9; j_gene: TRBJ2-5; CDR3aa: ASTPGAGRETQY
v_gene: TRBV7-2; j_gene: TRBJ2-1; CDR3aa: ASSAQRVIGEELCEQF
v_gene: TRBV11-2; j_gene: TRBJ2-1; CDR3aa: ASSLDRVLAGGNEQF
v_gene: TRBV6-2/TRBV6-3; j_gene: TRBJ1-3; CDR3aa: ASKEVTSGNTIY
v_gene: TRBV29-1; j_gene: TRBJ2-7; CDR3aa: SVRGVYEQY
v_gene: TRBV28; j_gene: TRBJ2-3; CDR3aa: ASGLVAGDSVTQY
v_gene: TRBV29-1; j_gene: TRBJ2-3; CDR3aa: SVEGNRRAGDTQY
v_gene: TRBV3-1; j_gene: TRBJ2-4; CDR3aa: ASSSRLGTLAKNIQY
v_gene: TRBV6-1; j_gene: TRBJ2-5; CDR3aa: ASSEVPVQETQY
v_gene: TRBV10-3; j_gene: TRBJ1-1; CDR3aa: AISETGNTEAF
v_gene: TRBV28; j_gene: TRBJ1-5; CDR3aa: ASSLYAGTGNQPQH
v_gene: TRBV7-9; j_gene: TRBJ2-1; CDR3aa: ASSPSRGDEQF
v_gene: TRBV15; j_gene: TRBJ2-7; CDR3aa: ATSRAQGPTEQY
v_gene: TRBV7-6; j_gene: TRBJ1-1; CDR3aa: ASSLESGFNTEAF
v_gene: TRBV20-1; j_gene: TRBJ2-3; CDR3aa: SASNRRDNTDTQY
v_gene: TRBV9; j_gene: TRBJ2-7; CDR3aa: ASSPSRVMYEQY
v_gene: TRBV19; j_gene: TRBJ1-3; CDR3aa: ASTPQGSGNTIY
v_gene: TRBV2; j_gene: TRBJ2-7; CDR3aa: ASSRPGLAGGPDEQY
v_gene: TRBV4-2; j_gene: TRBJ2-3; CDR3aa: ASSQQPGDTQY
v_gene: TRBV4-3; j_gene: TRBJ2-5; CDR3aa: ASSLSGFSQETQY
v_gene: TRBV29-1; j_gene: TRBJ1-2; CDR3aa: SVTDAYGYT
v_gene: TRBV9; j_gene: TRBJ1-1; CDR3aa: ASSVTREGLGTEAF
v_gene: TRBV12-5; j_gene: TRBJ2-7; CDR3aa: ASGTGQGDEQY
v_gene: TRBV5-4; j_gene: TRBJ2-3; CDR3aa: ASSFLGTQY
v_gene: TRBV20-1; j_gene: TRBJ2-4; CDR3aa: SAWDRTAKNIQY
v_gene: TRBV10-2; j_gene: TRBJ2-7; CDR3aa: ASSEYFTYEQY
v_gene: TRBV5-1; j_gene: TRBJ2-3; CDR3aa: ASSETGTLSSTQY
v_gene: TRBV29-1; j_gene: TRBJ1-1; CDR3aa: SVPGFPEAF